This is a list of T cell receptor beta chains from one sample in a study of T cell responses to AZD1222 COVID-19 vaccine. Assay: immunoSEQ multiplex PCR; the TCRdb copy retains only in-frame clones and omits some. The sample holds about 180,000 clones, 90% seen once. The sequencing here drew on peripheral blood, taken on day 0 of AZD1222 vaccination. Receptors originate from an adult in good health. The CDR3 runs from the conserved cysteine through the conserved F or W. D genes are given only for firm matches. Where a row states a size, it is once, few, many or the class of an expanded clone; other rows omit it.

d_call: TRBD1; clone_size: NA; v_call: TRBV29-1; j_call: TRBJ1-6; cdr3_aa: CSVGTGPNSPLHF; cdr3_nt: TGCAGCGTGGGGACAGGCCCAAATTCACCCCTCCACTTT
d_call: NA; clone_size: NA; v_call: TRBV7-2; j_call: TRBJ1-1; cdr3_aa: CASSPPQRNTEAFF; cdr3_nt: TGTGCCAGCAGCCCCCCCCAAAGGAACACTGAAGCTTTCTTT
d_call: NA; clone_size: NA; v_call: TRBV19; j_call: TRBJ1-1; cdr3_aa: CASSMQERTTEAFF; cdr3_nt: TGTGCCAGTAGTATGCAGGAGAGGACCACTGAAGCTTTCTTT
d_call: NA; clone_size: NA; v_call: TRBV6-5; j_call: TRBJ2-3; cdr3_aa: CASSYSGTDTQYF; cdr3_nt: TGTGCCAGCAGTTACTCTGGCACAGATACGCAGTATTTT
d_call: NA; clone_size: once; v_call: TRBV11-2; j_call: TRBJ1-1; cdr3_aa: CASSRAQVKGVEAFF; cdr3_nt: TGTGCCAGCAGCAGAGCCCAGGTTAAGGGTGTGGAAGCTTTCTTT
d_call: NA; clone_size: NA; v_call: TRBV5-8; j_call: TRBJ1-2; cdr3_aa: CASSLENSFGGYTF; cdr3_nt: TGTGCCAGCAGCTTGGAAAACAGCTTCGGTGGCTACACCTTC
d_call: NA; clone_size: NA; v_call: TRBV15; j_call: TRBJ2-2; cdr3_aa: CATSPAGTTGELFF; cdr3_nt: TGTGCCACCAGCCCCGCGGGAACCACCGGGGAGCTGTTTTTT
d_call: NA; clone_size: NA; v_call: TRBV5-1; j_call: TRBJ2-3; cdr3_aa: CASRGGIATLSTDTQYF; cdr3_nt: TGCGCCAGCAGGGGAGGAATAGCAACTCTTAGCACAGATACGCAGTATTTT
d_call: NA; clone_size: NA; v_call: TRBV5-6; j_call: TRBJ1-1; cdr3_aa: CASSSGTGHSNTEAFF; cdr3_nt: TGTGCCAGCAGCTCGGGAACGGGACACTCGAACACTGAAGCTTTCTTT
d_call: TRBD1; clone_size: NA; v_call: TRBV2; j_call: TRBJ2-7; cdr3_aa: CASWDRASYEQYF; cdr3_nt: TGTGCCAGCTGGGACAGGGCCTCCTACGAGCAGTACTTC
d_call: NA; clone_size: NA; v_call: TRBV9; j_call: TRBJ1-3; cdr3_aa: CASSAGEVPTGNTIYF; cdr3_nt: TGTGCCAGCAGCGCCGGGGAGGTACCCACTGGAAACACCATATATTTT
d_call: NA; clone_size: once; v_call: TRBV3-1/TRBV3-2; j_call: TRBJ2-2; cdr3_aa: CASSLSCWRTGELFF; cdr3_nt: TGTGCCAGCAGCCTCAGTTGTTGGCGCACCGGGGAGCTGTTTTTT
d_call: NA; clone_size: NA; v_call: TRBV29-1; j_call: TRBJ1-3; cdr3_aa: CSVVGPGNTIYF; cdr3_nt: TGCAGCGTTGTGGGACCTGGAAACACCATATATTTT
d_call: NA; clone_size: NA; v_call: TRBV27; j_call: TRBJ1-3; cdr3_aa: CASSSDRTPGNTIYF; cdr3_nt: TGTGCCAGCAGCAGTGACAGGACCCCCGGAAACACCATATATTTT
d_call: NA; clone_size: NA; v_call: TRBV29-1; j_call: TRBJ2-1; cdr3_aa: CSVDSTGLYNEQFF; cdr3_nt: TGCAGCGTTGATTCGACGGGCCTTTACAATGAGCAGTTCTTC
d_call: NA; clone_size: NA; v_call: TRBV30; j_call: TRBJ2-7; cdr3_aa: CAWSAGIYEQYF; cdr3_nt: TGTGCCTGGAGTGCAGGGATCTACGAGCAGTACTTC
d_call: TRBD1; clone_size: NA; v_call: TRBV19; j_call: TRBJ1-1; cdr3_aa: CASRTGGINTEAFF; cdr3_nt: TGTGCCAGCCGGACAGGGGGCATAAACACTGAAGCTTTCTTT
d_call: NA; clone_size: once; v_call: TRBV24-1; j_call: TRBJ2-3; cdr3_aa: CATSDPRRGGTDTQYF; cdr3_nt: TGTGCCACCAGTGATCCACGGAGGGGCGGCACAGATACGCAGTATTTT
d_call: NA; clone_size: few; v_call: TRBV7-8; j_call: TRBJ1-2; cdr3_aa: CASVPPGQYGYTF; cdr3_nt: TGTGCCAGCGTTCCCCCCGGACAGTATGGCTACACCTTC
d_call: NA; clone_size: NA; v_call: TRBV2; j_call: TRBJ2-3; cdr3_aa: CASRERARDTQYF; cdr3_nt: TGTGCCAGCAGGGAGCGGGCGAGAGATACGCAGTATTTT
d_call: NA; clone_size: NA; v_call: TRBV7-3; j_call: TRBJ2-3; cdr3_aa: CASSLDPASDTQYF; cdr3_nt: TGTGCCAGCAGCTTAGACCCCGCGTCAGATACGCAGTATTTT
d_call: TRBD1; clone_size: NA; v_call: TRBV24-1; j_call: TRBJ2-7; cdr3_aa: CATSDSRGTGPYEQYF; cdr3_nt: TGTGCCACCAGTGACTCAAGAGGGACAGGGCCCTACGAGCAGTACTTC
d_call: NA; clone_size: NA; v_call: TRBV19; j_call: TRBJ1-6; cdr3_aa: CASTDRRALAPLHF; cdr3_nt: TGTGCCAGTACCGATCGGAGGGCTTTGGCACCCCTCCACTTT
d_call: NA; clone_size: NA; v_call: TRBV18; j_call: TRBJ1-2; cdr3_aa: CASSPRDWSGYTF; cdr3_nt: TGTGCCAGCTCACCAAGGGACTGGTCTGGCTACACCTTC
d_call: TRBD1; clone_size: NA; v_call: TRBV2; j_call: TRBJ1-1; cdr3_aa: CASTQTGATEAFF; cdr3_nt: TGTGCCAGCACTCAGACAGGGGCCACTGAAGCTTTCTTT
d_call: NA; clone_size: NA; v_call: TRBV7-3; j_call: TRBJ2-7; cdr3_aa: CASSLGGPNYEQYF; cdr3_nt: TGTGCCAGCAGCTTAGGGGGACCCAACTACGAGCAGTACTTC
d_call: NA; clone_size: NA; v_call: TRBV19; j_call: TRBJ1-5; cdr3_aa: CASSIGDSNQPQHF; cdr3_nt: TGTGCCAGTAGTATTGGGGATAGCAATCAGCCCCAGCATTTT
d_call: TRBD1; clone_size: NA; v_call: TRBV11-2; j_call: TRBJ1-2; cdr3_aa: CASSLVRDSFYGYTF; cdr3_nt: TGTGCCAGCAGCTTAGTCCGGGACAGTTTCTATGGCTACACCTTC
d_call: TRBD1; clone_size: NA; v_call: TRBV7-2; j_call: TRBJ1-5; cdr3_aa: CASSLAGTGVQPQHF; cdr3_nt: TGTGCCAGCAGCTTAGCCGGGACAGGGGTTCAGCCCCAGCATTTT
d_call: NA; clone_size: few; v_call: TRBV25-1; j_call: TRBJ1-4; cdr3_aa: CASSPSRGATNEKLFF; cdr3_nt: TGTGCCAGCAGTCCTTCACGAGGTGCAACTAATGAAAAACTGTTTTTT
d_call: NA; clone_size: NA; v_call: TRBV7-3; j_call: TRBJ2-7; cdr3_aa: CASSPGGGTAYEQYF; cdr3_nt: TGTGCCAGCAGCCCCGGGGGGGGGACAGCCTACGAGCAGTACTTC
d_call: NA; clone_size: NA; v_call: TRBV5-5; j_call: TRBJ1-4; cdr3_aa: CASSYRTDPTNEKLFF; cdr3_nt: TGTGCCAGCAGCTATCGGACAGACCCAACTAATGAAAAACTGTTTTTT
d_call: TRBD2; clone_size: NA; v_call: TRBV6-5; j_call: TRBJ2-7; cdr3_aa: CASSSDSGGSPYEQYF; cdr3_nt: TGTGCCAGCAGTTCGGATAGCGGGGGTTCTCCCTACGAGCAGTACTTC